A single sample gave rise to the 6 T cell receptor beta chains below, sequenced in a study of blood T cell repertoires in COVID-19. Some clones are missing from TCRdb's copy, which holds only in-frame ones; the method was immunoSEQ multiplex PCR. The sample carries about 20,000 clones, 91% recorded once. The specimen sequenced was peripheral blood. The source is a human donor in a cohort sampled during active COVID-19.

This clone was recorded only once. The V and J genes are TRBV5-4 and TRBJ2-7, with 8 bases lining up with TRBD1. The junction had 17 bases not matched to a gene; V was cut back by 4 bases and J by 5 bases. The CDR3 runs 17 residues. Germline V CDR1 and CDR2: SGHNT, YYREEE (reference sequence). This chain's CDR3 is CASSSGPTGVKRDEQYV. The CDR3 DNA is TGTGCCAGCAGCAGTGGACCGACAGGGGTCAAAAGGGACGAGCAGTACGTC.

The chain carries TRBV11-3 and TRBJ2-2; possible D gene TRBD2, 6 bases. The CDR3 loop spans 13 amino acids. The V and J ends lost 0 bases and 7 bases respectively, with 6 bases between them. The germline gives CDR1 SGHNT, CDR2 YENEEA. This chain's CDR3 is CASSLEGGGELFF. DNA of the CDR3: TGTGCCAGCAGCTTAGAGGGGGGCGGGGAGCTGTTTTTT.

The chain recombines TRBV4-3 with TRBJ1-1; a possible D gene is TRBD1 (5 bases). Per germline, CDR1 LGHNA and CDR2 YSLEER. This CDR3 comprises 14 residues. Trimming stripped 0 bases from V and 11 bases from J, with 16 bases between. Here the CDR3 reads CASSQDWGLKTAFF. The CDR3 coding sequence is TGCGCCAGCAGCCAAGATTGGGGACTGAAAACGGCTTTCTTT.

The chain links TRBV7-8 to TRBJ1-1; 7 bases match TRBD1. The trim removed 6 bases at V and 1 base at J, leaving 5 bases unmatched. This CDR3 region has 14 residues. In germline, CDR1 is SGHVS, CDR2 FQNEAQ. The CDR3 here is CASRPDRENTEAFF. DNA of the CDR3: TGTGCCAGCAGACCAGACAGGGAGAACACTGAAGCTTTCTTT. Complete variable domain (other parts from reference TRBV7-8 and TRBJ1-1): GAGVSQSPRYKVAKRGQDVALRCDPISGHVSLFWYQQALGQGPEFLTYFQNEAQLDKSGLPSDRFFAERPEGSVSTLKIQRTQQEDSAVYLCASRPDRENTEAFFGQGTRLTVV.

This clone was counted a single time. The V call is TRBV28, the J call TRBJ1-4; TRBD1 agrees at 7 bases. This CDR3 has 15 amino acids. Trimming at V came to 5 bases and at J to 3 bases, leaving 6 bases not matched to a gene. CDR1 and CDR2 (germline): MDHEN, SYDVKM. The CDR3 reads CASSLTGQANEKLFF. The CDR3, as DNA: TGTGCCAGCAGTCTGACAGGGCAGGCTAATGAAAAACTGTTTTTT.

CDR3: CATREVGNEQFF. CDR3 DNA: TGTGCCACCCGGGAAGTTGGCAATGAGCAGTTCTTC. The chain uses TRBV6-5 and TRBJ2-1; possibly TRBD2 for D (5 bases). CDR3 size: 12 residues. Germline V gene lookup returns CDR1 MNHEY and CDR2 SVGAGI. Trimming took off 10 bases at V and 6 bases at J, with 13 bases between the two ends.